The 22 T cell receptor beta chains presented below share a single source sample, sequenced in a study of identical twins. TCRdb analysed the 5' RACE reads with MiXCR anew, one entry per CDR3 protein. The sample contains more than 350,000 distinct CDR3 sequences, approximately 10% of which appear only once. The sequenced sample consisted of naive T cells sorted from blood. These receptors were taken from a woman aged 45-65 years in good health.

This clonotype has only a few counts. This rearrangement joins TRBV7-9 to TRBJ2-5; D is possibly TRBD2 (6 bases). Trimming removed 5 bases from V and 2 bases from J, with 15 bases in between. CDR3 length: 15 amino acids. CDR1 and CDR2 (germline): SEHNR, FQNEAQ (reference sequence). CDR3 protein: CASSLMISGQETQYF. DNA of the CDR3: TGTGCCAGCAGCCTAATGATTAGCGGTCAAGAGACCCAGTACTTC.

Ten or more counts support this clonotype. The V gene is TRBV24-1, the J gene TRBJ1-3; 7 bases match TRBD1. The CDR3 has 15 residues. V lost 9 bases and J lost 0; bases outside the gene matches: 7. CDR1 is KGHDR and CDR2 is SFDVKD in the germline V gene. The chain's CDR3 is CATSDRRGSGNTIYF. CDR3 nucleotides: TGTGCCACCTCGGACAGGAGGGGCTCTGGAAACACCATATATTTT.

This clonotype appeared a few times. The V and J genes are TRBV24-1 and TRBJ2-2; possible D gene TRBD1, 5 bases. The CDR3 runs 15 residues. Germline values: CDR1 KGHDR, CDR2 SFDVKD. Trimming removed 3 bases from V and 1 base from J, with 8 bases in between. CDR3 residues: CATSDPDRNTGELFF. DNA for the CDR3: TGTGCCACCAGTGATCCCGACAGGAACACCGGGGAGCTGTTTTTT.

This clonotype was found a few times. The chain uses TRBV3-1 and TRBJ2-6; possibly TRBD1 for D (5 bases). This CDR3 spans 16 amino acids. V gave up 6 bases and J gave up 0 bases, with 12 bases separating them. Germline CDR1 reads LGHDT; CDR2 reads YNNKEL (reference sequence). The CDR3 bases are TGTGCCAGCAGAAACCTTGGGGCCTCTGGGGCCAACGTCCTGACTTTC. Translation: CASRNLGASGANVLTF.

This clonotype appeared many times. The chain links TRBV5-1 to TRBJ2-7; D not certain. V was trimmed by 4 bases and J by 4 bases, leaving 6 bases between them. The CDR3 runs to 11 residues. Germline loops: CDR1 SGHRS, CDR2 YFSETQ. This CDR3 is CASSDLYEQYF. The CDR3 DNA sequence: TGCGCCAGCAGCGACCTATACGAGCAGTACTTC.

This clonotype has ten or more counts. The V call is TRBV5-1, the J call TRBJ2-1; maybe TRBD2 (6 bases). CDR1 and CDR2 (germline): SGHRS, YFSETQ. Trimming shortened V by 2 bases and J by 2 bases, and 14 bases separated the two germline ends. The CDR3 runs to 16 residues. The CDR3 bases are TGCGCCAGCAGCTTAGATTTAGCGGACACCTACAATGAGCAGTTCTTC. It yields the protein CASSLDLADTYNEQFF.

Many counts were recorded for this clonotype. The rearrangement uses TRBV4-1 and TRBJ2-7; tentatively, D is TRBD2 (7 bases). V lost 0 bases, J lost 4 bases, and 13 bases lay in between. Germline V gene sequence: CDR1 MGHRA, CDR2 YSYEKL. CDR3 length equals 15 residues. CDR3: CASSQDRGAPYEQYF. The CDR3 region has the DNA TGCGCCAGCAGCCAAGATCGGGGGGCGCCGTACGAGCAGTACTTC.

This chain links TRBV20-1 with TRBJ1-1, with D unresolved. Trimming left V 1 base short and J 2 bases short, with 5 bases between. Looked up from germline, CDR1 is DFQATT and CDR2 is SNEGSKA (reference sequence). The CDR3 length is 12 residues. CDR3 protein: CSARARNTEAFF. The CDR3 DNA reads TGCAGTGCTAGAGCTAGAAACACTGAAGCTTTCTTT.

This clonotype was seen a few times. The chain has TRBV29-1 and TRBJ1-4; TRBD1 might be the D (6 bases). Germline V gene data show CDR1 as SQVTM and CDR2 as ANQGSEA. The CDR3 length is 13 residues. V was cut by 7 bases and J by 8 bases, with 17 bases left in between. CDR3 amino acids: CSATEGVEEKLFF. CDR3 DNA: TGCAGCGCGACCGAGGGGGTCGAAGAAAAACTGTTTTTT.

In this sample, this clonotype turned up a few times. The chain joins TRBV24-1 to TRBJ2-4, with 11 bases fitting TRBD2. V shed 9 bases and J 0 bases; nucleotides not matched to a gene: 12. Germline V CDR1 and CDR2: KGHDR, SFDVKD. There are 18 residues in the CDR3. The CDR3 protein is CATYLAGGPKRAKNIQYF. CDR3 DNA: TGTGCCACCTATTTAGCGGGAGGGCCTAAGAGAGCCAAAAACATTCAGTACTTC.

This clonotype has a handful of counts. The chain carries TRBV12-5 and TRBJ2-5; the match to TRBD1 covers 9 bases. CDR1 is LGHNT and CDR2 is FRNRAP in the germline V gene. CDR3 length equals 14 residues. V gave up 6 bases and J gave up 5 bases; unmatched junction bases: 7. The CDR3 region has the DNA TGTGCTAGTGGCAGGACAGGGGCCAGGGAGACCCAGTACTTC. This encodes CASGRTGARETQYF.

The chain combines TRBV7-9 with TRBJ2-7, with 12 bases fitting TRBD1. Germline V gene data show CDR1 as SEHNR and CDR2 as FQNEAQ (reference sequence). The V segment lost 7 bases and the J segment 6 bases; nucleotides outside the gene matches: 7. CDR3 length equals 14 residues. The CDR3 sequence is CASTVGQGAAEQYF. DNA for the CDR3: TGTGCCAGCACCGTGGGACAGGGGGCGGCCGAGCAGTACTTC.

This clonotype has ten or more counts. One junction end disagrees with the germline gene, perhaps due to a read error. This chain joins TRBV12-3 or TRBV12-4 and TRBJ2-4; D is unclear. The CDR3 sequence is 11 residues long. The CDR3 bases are TGTGCCAGCAGTTTAGGGGCCAACATGCACTTC. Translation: CASSLGANMHF.

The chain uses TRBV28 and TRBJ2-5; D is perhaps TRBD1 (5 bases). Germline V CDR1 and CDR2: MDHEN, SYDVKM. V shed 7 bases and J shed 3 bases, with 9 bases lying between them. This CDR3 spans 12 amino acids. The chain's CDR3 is CASKTVEETQYF. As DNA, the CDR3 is TGTGCCAGCAAGACAGTCGAAGAGACCCAGTACTTC.

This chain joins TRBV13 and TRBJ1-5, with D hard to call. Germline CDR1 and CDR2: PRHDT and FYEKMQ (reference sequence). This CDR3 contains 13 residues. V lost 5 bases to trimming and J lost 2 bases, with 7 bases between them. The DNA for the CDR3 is TGTGCCAGCAGCCCCGCGCGCAATCAGCCCCAGCATTTT. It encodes CASSPARNQPQHF.

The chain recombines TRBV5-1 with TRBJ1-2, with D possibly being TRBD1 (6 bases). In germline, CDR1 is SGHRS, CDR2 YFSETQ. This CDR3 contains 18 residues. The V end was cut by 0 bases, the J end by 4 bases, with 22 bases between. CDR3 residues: CASSLADFRGFSIYGYTF. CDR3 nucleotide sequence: TGCGCCAGCAGCTTGGCCGATTTCAGGGGCTTTTCGATCTATGGCTACACCTTC.

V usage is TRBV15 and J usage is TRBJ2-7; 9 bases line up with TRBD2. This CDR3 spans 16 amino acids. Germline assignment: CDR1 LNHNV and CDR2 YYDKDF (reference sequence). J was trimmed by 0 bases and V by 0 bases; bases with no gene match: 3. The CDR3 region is CATSRERGGSSYEQYV. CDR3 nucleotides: TGTGCCACCAGCAGAGAGCGGGGGGGGAGCTCCTACGAGCAGTACGTC.

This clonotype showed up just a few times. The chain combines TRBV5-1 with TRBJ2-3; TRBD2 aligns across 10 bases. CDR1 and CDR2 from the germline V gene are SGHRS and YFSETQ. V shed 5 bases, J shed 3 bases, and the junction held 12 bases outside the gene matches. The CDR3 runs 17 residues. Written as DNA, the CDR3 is TGCGCCAGCAGACAGGAACCTAGCGGGAGACCTACAGATACGCAGTATTTT. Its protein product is CASRQEPSGRPTDTQYF.

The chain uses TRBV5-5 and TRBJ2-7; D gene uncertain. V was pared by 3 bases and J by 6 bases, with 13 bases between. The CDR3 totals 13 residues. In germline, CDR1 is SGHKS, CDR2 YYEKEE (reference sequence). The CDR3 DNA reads TGTGCCAGCAGCTCGCCTGACAACGCCGAGCAGTACGTC. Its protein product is CASSSPDNAEQYV.

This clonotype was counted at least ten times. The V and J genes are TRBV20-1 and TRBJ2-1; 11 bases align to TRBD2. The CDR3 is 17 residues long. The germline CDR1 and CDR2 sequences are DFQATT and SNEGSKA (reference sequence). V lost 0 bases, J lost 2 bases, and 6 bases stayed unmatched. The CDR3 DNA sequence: TGCAGTGCTAGAGATAGTTGGACTAGCGGGCCCTACAATGAGCAGTTCTTC. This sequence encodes CSARDSWTSGPYNEQFF.

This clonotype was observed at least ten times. As DNA, the CDR3 is TGTGCCAGCAGCCCTAGCCCCCTCATGTACGAGCAGTACGTC. This translates into CASSPSPLMYEQYV. The rearrangement links TRBV12-3 or TRBV12-4 to TRBJ2-7, with D possibly TRBD2 on 5 matching bases. The CDR3 length is 14 residues. Trimming stripped 6 bases from V and 4 bases from J, with 16 bases between.

Here the CDR3 reads CSVDWGSTDTQYF. Here the CDR3 DNA reads TGCAGCGTTGATTGGGGTAGCACAGATACGCAGTATTTT. The J gene is TRBJ2-3, the V gene TRBV29-1; D gene ambiguous. Germline V gene data show CDR1 as SQVTM and CDR2 as ANQGSEA. The V end lost 3 bases, the J end lost 0 bases, and 7 bases lay between the germline ends. The CDR3 runs to 13 residues.